The T cell receptor beta chain under discussion was sequenced for a study of T-cell reconstitution after alpha-beta-depleted transplantation in children (TCRdb year 2016). Notes on the research overall: T-cell immune reconstitution after TCRalphabeta/CD19-depleted allogeneic hematopoietic cell transplantation in children was quantitatively tracked in the study by means of TCR repertoire profiling. Points the paper makes about the study in general: The frequencies of hyperexpanded clones fell over the following months, and after one year, T-cell counts and TCRbeta diversity were mostly attributed to newly produced T cells. In some patients, the high TCRbeta diversity seen at day 60 was put down to recipient T cells and intrathymic progenitors that had survived conditioning. The apparently early alphabetaT-cell count recovery about two months after transplant was reportedly dependent on only several hundred rapidly expanded clones derived from non-depleted graft cells.

Trimming costs V 2 bases and J 0 bases, and their ends lie 10 bases apart. The cysteine opens and the phenylalanine closes a CDR3 of 15 amino acids. The CDR3 DNA has 45 bases and is translated from base 1. From a lookup of the germline V gene, CDR1 and CDR2 are SGHRS and YFSETQ. A note on this clonotype: The antigen it recognizes is unknown. Per-base quality was not reported, and no clone a single base away is much larger than it.

The library was made by PCR. TCRdb records Illumina HiSeq 2500 as the sequencer. TCR libraries were prepared with molecular barcoding, using unique molecular identifiers to normalize TCRbeta repertoire quantification. The public reads were reprocessed in TCRdb via fastp at Q25 and MiXCR, keeping in-frame beta chains. Rows are combined by CDR3 protein, so each entry shows the most common genes and DNA. This sample has around 500,000 distinct CDR3 sequences in its table, and under 25% of those were observed once. Roughly 15% of the sample comes from the top ten. In light of the paper, this sample's treatment or condition label describes: allogeneic hematopoietic cell transplantation with graft depleted of TCRalphabeta T cells and CD19 B cells. Transplant recipients were children who received TCRalphabeta/CD19-depleted allogeneic hematopoietic cell grafts.

This sequence originates from a boy under two years old who had a stem cell transplant for acute myeloid leukemia, so the T cells may come from the graft donor. The specimen comprised PBMCs, mostly from graft donor cells, sampled 360 days after TCRalphabeta/CD19-depleted stem cell transplant. The rearrangement joined TRBV5-1 to TRBJ2-3; the D gene assignment is perhaps TRBD1 or TRBD2, with each matching 5 bases. The CDR3 protein: CASSFQGRSTDTQYF. In nucleotides, the sequence is TGCGCCAGCAGCTTCCAGGGACGGAGCACAGATACGCAGTATTTT.